This section outlines one T cell receptor (beta chain) sequence together with its context. No antigen is known for it. TCRdb reprocessed the 5' RACE reads; each CDR3 protein has one entry and no DNA is given. The sample holds 3,000 to 4,000 distinct CDR3 sequences. The data were taken from a study of T cells expressing NK-cell markers. Study-wide results and caveats: Similarly, these clonotypes led the CD3+CD56-NKG2C+ fraction as well in four donors.

CDR1 is LGHNA and CDR2 is YNFKEQ in the germline V gene. The CDR3 runs to 16 residues. The chain recombines TRBV4-2 with TRBJ1-1. This clonotype was obtained from a man aged 18 to 69 in good health. Sequenced: blood T cells: a sorted CD56 or NKG2C T cell subset, CD4+ or CD8+ T cells, or bulk PBMC T cells (not recorded which). The CDR3 sequence is CASSPESGLKWTEAFF.